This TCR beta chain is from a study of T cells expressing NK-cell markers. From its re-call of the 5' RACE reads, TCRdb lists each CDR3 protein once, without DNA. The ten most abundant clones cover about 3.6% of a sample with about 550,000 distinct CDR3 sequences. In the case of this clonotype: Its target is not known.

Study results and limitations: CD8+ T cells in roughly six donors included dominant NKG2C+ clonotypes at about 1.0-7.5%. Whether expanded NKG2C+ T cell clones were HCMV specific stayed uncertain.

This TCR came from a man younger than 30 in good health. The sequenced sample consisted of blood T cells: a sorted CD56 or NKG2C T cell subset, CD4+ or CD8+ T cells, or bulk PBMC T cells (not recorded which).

The CDR3 loop is CSAPAGTSYNEQFF. J is TRBJ2-1 and V is TRBV20-1; TCRdb selects TRBD2, and the lack of DNA leaves this call unchecked. The length of the CDR3 is 14 residues. Per germline, CDR1 DFQATT and CDR2 SNEGSKA (reference sequence).